One TCR beta chain is described in this entry. This specimen comes from a study of blood T cell repertoires in COVID-19. Overall study context: The samples span acute and convalescent COVID-19 from the United States, Italy and Spain. T cells, B-cell-depleted T cells, or PBMCs supplied cDNA or gDNA.

This CDR3 has 17 amino acids. Unmatched junction bases numbered 4, after V lost 2 bases and J lost 0 bases. Germline assignment: CDR1 SGDLS and CDR2 YYNGEE. Original data processing: It was from reference gene primer amplification that nucleated cell counts were estimated. The assay was immunoSEQ multiplex PCR, and TCRdb's table has in-frame clones only and misses some. V and J calls plus clone size are reproduced from that table; the DNA served to infer D and trimming. The sample includes some 150,000 clones, about four fifths of them seen just once. Sequencing was done on a sample of peripheral blood. The chain combines TRBV9 with TRBJ2-6; 8 nucleotides align to TRBD1. This sequence originates from a woman in her 70s with acute or convalescent COVID-19. In DNA, the CDR3 is TGTGCCAGCAGCGTCGGGACAGGCAGCTCTGGGGCCAACGTCCTGACTTTC. Its translation is CASSVGTGSSGANVLTF.